This T cell receptor (beta chain) appears in the sequencing data of a study of metastatic and nonmetastatic thyroid tumors. Looking at the study overall: Thyroid patients, malignant and benign, had repertoires compared across blood and tumor or nodule tissue.

In the source study's methods: Clinicopathological groups differed in CDR3, with these differences serving to build a distant-metastasis classifier for papillary thyroid cancer. TCRdb reanalyzed the PCR reads with MiXCR. The V and J calls and clone size are TCRdb's, not the authors'. Of about 20,000 clones listed, roughly a sixth were seen once; the top ten hold roughly 35%. This clone has ten or more counts. No treatment of any kind had been given to any patient before thyroid surgery. V was pared by 6 bases and J by 2 bases, with 8 bases of the junction left unmatched. This CDR3 comprises 16 residues. Germline V CDR1 and CDR2: MDHEN, SYDVKM.

The J gene is TRBJ2-5, the V gene TRBV28, with 11 nucleotides matching TRBD1. This TCR derives from a female donor with papillary thyroid cancer or a benign thyroid nodule (not recorded which). Some clones in this sample may be carry-over from other donors' samples. The sequencing input was blood. The CDR3 nucleotides read TGTGCCAGCAGCTATGGGACAGGGGGTAGGCAAGAGACCCAGTACTTC. This encodes CASSYGTGGRQETQYF. Full variable domain (missing parts from reference TRBV28 and TRBJ2-5): DVKVTQSSRYLVKRTGEKVFLECVQDMDHENMFWYRQDPGLGLRLIYFSYDVKMKEKGDIPEGYSVSREKKERFSLILESASTNQTSMYLCASSYGTGGRQETQYFGPGTRLLVL.